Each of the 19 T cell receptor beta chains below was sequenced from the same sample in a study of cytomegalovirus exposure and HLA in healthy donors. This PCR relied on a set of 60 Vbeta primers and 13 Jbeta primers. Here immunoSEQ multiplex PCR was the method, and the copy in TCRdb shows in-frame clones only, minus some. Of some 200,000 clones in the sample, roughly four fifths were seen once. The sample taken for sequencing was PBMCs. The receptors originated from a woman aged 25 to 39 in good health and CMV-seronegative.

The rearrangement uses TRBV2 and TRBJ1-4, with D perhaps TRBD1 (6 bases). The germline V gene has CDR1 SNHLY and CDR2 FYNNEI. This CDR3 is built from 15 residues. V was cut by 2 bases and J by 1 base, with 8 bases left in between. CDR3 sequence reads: CASSEQGLTNEKLFF. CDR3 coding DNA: TGTGCCAGCAGTGAACAGGGGTTAACTAATGAAAAACTGTTTTTT. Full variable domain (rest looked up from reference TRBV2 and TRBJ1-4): EPEVTQTPSHQVTQMGQEVILRCVPISNHLYFYWYRQILGQKVEFLVSFYNNEISEKSEIFDDQFSVERPDGSNFTLKIRSTKLEDSAMYFCASSEQGLTNEKLFFGSGTQLSVL.

CDR3 DNA sequence: TGTGCTAGTGGTTTGACCAGTCGGAGAGCCTCCTATAATTCACCCCTCCACTTT. Residues: CASGLTSRRASYNSPLHF. V and J are TRBV12-5 and TRBJ1-6; no reliable D call. Germline values: CDR1 LGHNT, CDR2 FRNRAP. V shed 2 bases and J shed 0 bases, with 14 bases lying between them. CDR3 length equals 18 residues.

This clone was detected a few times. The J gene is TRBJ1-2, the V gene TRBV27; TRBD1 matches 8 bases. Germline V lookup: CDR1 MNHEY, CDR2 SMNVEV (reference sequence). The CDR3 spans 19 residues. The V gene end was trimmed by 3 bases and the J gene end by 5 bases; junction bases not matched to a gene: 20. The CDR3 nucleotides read TGTGCCAGCAGTTTTTCCGGGACAGGCAATCGTCCGTCCCGGTATGGCTACACCTTC. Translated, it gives CASSFSGTGNRPSRYGYTF.

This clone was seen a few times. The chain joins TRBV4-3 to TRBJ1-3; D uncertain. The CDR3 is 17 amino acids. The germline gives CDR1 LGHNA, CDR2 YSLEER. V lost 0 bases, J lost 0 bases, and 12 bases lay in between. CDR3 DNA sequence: TGCGCCAGCAGCCAAGATTCCCACCTAATCTCTGGAAACACCATATATTTT. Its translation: CASSQDSHLISGNTIYF.

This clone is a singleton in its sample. CDR3 sequence reads: CASSEPRAPYEQYF. The CDR3 DNA reads as TGTGCCAGCAGTGAACCCAGGGCCCCCTACGAGCAGTACTTC. V gene TRBV6-1 combines with J gene TRBJ2-5; D is perhaps TRBD1 (5 bases). The J call may be incorrect, as the DNA end agrees better with TRBJ2-7. This CDR3 comprises 14 residues. Germline V gene sequence: CDR1 MNHNS, CDR2 SASEGT.

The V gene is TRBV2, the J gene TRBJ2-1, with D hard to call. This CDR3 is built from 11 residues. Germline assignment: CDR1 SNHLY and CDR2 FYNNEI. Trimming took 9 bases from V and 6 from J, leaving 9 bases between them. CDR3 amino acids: CASLLSNEQFF. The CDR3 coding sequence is TGTGCCAGTCTATTGAGCAATGAGCAGTTCTTC.

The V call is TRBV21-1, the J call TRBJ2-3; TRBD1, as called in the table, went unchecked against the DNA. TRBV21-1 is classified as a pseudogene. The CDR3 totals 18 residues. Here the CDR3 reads CASNPPIRQGASTDTQYF. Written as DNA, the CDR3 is TGTGCCAGCAACCCTCCGATAAGACAGGGGGCGTCCACAGATACGCAGTATTTT.

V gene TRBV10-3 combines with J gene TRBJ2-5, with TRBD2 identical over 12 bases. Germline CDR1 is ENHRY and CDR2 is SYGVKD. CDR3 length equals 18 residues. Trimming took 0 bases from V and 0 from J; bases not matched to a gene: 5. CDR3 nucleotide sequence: TGTGCCATCAGTGAGTCGACTAGCGGGGGCCCTTACCAAGAGACCCAGTACTTC. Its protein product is CAISESTSGGPYQETQYF.

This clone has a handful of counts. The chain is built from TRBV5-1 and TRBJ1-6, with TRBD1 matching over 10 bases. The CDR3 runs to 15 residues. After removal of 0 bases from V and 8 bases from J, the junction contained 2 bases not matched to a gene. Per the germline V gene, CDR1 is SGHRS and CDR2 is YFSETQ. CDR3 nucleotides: TGCGCCAGCAGCTTGGGGGGGACAGGGGATTCACCCCTCCACTTT. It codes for CASSLGGTGDSPLHF.

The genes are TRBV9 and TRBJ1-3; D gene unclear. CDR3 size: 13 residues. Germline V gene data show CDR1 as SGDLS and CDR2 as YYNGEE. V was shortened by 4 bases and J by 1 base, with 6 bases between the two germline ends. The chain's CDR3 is CASSSVSGNTIYF. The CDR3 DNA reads TGTGCCAGCAGCTCGGTGTCTGGAAACACCATATATTTT.

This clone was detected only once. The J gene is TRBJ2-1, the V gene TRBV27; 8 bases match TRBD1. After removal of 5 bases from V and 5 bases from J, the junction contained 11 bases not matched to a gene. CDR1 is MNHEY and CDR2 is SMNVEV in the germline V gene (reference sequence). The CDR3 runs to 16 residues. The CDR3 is CASSPRTGKSDNEQFF. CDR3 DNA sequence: TGTGCCAGCAGTCCCCGGACAGGGAAGTCGGACAATGAGCAGTTCTTC.

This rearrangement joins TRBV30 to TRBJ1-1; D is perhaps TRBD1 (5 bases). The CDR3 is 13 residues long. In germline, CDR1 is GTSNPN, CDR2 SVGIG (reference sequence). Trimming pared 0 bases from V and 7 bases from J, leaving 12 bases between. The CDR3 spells CAWSVRQFGEAFF. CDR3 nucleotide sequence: TGTGCCTGGAGTGTACGACAGTTTGGTGAAGCTTTCTTT.

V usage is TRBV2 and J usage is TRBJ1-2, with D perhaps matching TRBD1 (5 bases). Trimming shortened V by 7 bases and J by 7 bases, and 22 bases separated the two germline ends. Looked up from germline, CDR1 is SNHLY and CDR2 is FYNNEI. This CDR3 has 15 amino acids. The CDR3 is CASKERIDRVFGYTF. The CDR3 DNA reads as TGTGCCAGCAAAGAAAGAATCGACAGAGTCTTTGGCTACACCTTC.

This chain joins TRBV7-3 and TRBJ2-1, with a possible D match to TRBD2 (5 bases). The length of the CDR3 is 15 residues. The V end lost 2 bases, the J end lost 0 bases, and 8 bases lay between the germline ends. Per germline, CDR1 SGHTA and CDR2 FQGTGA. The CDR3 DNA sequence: TGTGCCAGCAGCTTATCGGCGGGCTCCTACAATGAGCAGTTCTTC. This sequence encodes CASSLSAGSYNEQFF.

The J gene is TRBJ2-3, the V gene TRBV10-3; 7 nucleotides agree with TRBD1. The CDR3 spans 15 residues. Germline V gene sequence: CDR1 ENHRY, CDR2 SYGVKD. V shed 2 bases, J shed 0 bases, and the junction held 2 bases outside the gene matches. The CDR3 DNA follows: TGTGCCATCAGTGAGGGACAGGCTAGCACAGATACGCAGTATTTT. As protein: CAISEGQASTDTQYF.

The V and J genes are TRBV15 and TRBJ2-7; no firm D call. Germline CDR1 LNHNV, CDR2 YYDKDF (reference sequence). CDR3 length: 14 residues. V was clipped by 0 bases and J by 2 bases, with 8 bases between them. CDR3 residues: CATSREGQPYEQYF. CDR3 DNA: TGTGCCACCAGCAGAGAGGGCCAGCCCTACGAGCAGTACTTC.

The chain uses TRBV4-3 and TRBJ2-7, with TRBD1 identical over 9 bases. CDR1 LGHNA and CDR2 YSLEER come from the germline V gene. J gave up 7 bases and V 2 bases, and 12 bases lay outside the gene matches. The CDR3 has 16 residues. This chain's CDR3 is CASSQLAGTGNLEQYF. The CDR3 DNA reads TGCGCCAGCAGCCAACTCGCCGGGACAGGGAATCTGGAGCAGTACTTC.

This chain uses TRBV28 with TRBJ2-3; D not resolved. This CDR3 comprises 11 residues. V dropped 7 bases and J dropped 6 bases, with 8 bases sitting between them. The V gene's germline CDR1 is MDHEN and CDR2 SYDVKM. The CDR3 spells CASISGDTQYF. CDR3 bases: TGTGCCAGCATCTCCGGGGATACGCAGTATTTT.

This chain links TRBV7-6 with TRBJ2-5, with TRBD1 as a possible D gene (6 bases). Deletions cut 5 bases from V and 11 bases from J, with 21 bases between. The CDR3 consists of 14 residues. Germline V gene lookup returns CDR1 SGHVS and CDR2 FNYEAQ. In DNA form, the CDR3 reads TGTGCCAGCAGCGCCAGGGGTTTCAGAGGGGAGCAGTACTTC. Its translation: CASSARGFRGEQYF.